This section outlines one T cell receptor beta chain sequence together with its context. The antigen remains undetermined. Per germline, CDR1 SGHRS and CDR2 YFSETQ. With 5 bases clipped from V and 1 base from J, the junction kept 6 bases outside the gene matches. This CDR3 is built from 15 residues. Primers included in the PCR were 60 Vbeta and 13 Jbeta primers. Assay used: immunoSEQ multiplex PCR; TCRdb lists only in-frame clones, some missing. The sample lists 200,000 to 250,000 clones, approximately 82% seen once, with approximately 8.4% in the top ten. These data are taken from a study of cytomegalovirus exposure and HLA in healthy donors. Study-wide findings and caveats: Researchers counted around 150 TCR beta chains as cytomegalovirus-associated.

The gene calls are TRBV5-1 and TRBJ1-5, with 7 positions matching TRBD1. Sequencing was carried out using PBMCs. The clonotype was recovered from a woman in her fifties or sixties in good health and CMV-seropositive. The CDR3 DNA follows: TGCGCCAGCAGTCCCGGGACAGTGAGCAATCAGCCCCAGCATTTT. Residues: CASSPGTVSNQPQHF.